The 4 T cell receptor beta chains reported below all come from one sample, sequenced in a study of vaccination and CD4 T cells after COVID-19. Treatment denoted: approximately 9-day PBMC culture with coronavirus spike peptide pools or control peptides (ViraFEST assay). Cultured CD4+ T-cell DNA underwent Oncomine TCR Beta short-read sequencing. TCRdb analysed the PCR reads with MiXCR anew, one entry per CDR3 protein. The sample records about 20,000 distinct CDR3 sequences, around 63% being singletons. No cognate antigen is known for these TCRs. Sequencing used CD4+ T cells from blood, cultured in vitro. Source of these receptors: a human donor who had recovered from COVID-19.

The chain is built from TRBV6-1 and TRBJ1-3, with D uncertain. Trimming removed 5 bases at V and 0 bases at J, with 14 bases between. Germline values: CDR1 MNHNS, CDR2 SASEGT. The CDR3 contains 16 residues. CDR3 amino acids: CASSRHVGISGNTIYF. The CDR3 coding sequence is TGTGCCAGCAGTCGCCATGTAGGGATCTCTGGAAACACCATATATTTT.

The chain combines TRBV24-1 with TRBJ2-1; D gene uncertain. Trimming pared 5 bases from V and 1 base from J, leaving 5 bases between. The CDR3 loop spans 13 amino acids. Germline CDR1 reads KGHDR; CDR2 reads SFDVKD. Here the CDR3 DNA reads TGTGCCACCAGTGCCTGGTCCTACAATGAGCAGTTCTTC. Its protein product is CATSAWSYNEQFF.

The chain employs TRBV15 and TRBJ1-1, with 8 positions matching TRBD1. Germline V gene lookup returns CDR1 LNHNV and CDR2 YYDKDF (reference sequence). This CDR3 has 15 residues. The V and J ends lost 4 bases and 1 base, in that order; junction bases with no gene match: 5. The CDR3 reads CATSTRTGPNTEAFF. The DNA of the CDR3 is TGTGCCACCAGCACCCGGACAGGGCCGAACACTGAAGCTTTCTTT.

CDR3 coding DNA: TGTGCCAGCACTTTAACAGGGGGCCGCACAGATACGCAGTATTTT. This translates into CASTLTGGRTDTQYF. This sequence joins TRBV7-3 and TRBJ2-3; 9 positions agree with TRBD1. Germline V lookup: CDR1 SGHTA, CDR2 FQGTGA. CDR3 length: 15 residues. The V and J ends lost 7 bases and 1 base, in that order; junction bases with no gene match: 6.